Here is one T cell receptor beta chain with its context. Timing groups of about 4 and about 12 weeks for second doses were pooled. This entry belongs to a study of T cell responses to AZD1222 COVID-19 vaccine. Using immunoSEQ multiplex PCR, the repertoire was profiled, and TCRdb retains in-frame clones only, with some absent. The repertoire holds 180,000 or so clones, with 91% as singletons. Germline CDR1 SGHTA, CDR2 FQGNSA. There are 15 residues in the CDR3. V was pared by 3 bases and J by 3 bases, with 2 bases of the junction left unmatched. The rearrangement links TRBV7-2 to TRBJ2-3; 11 bases match TRBD2. This TCR was sampled from an adult who received the AZD1222 COVID-19 vaccine. The sample consisted of peripheral blood, taken 28 days after the second AZD1222 dose. The CDR3 bases are TGTGCCAGCAGCTTTGGACTAGCGGGTACAGATACGCAGTATTTT. It encodes CASSFGLAGTDTQYF.